This entry lists 28 T cell receptor beta chains sequenced from one sample in a study of blood T cell repertoires in COVID-19. Only in-frame clones appear in the TCRdb table, and some are missing; sequencing was by immunoSEQ multiplex PCR. The sample contains fewer than 50,000 clones, 86% of which appear only once. Sequences were obtained from peripheral blood. Receptors originate from a human donor in a cohort sampled during active COVID-19.

This clone was recorded once. V gene TRBV5-4 combines with J gene TRBJ1-1; 7 bases fit TRBD1. In germline, CDR1 is SGHNT, CDR2 YYREEE (reference sequence). The CDR3 runs 16 residues. V lost 5 bases, J lost 1 base, and 11 bases stayed unmatched. The CDR3 coding sequence is TGTGCCAGCAGGCAAATAACAGGGGTGAAGAACACTGAAGCTTTCTTT. Translated: CASRQITGVKNTEAFF.

V gene TRBV3-1 (or the pseudogene TRBV3-2) combines with J gene TRBJ2-7; D is perhaps TRBD1 (6 bases). The V gene's germline CDR1 is LGHDT and CDR2 YNNKEL (reference sequence). There are 15 residues in the CDR3. The V gene lost 7 bases and the J gene lost 2 bases, with 18 bases spanning the gap. CDR3 nucleotide sequence: TGTGCCAGCACCTTAAGGGGGAATAGGGCCTACGAGCAGTACTTC. Amino acids: CASTLRGNRAYEQYF.

At least ten counts were recorded for this clone. The genes are TRBV7-9 and TRBJ2-1; a weak D match, TRBD2 (5 bases). The CDR3 sequence is 12 residues long. V was pared by 5 bases and J by 4 bases, with 6 bases between. Per the germline V gene, CDR1 is SEHNR and CDR2 is FQNEAQ (reference sequence). The CDR3 loop is CASSRGYNEQFF. The CDR3 region has the DNA TGTGCCAGCAGCCGGGGATACAATGAGCAGTTCTTC.

CDR3 protein: CASSSTRDGGGMIQYF. The CDR3, as DNA: TGTGCCAGCAGCTCGACTCGGGACGGCGGGGGGATGATTCAGTACTTC. The V call is TRBV5-6, the J call TRBJ2-5; 8 bases fit TRBD2. CDR3 length: 16 amino acids. J was trimmed by 11 bases and V by 3 bases; bases with no gene match: 18. CDR1 is SGHDT, CDR2 YYEEEE, per germline.

V is TRBV12-3 or TRBV12-4 and J is TRBJ2-5; D may be TRBD1 (6 bases). This CDR3 comprises 13 residues. Trimming took off 3 bases at V and 5 bases at J, with 10 bases between the two ends. The CDR3 loop reads CASSFSGEETQYF. The CDR3 DNA reads TGTGCCAGCAGTTTCTCAGGGGAGGAGACCCAGTACTTC.

Only one count was recorded for this clone. This rearrangement joins TRBV18 to TRBJ1-4, with D unclear. Deletions cut 2 bases from V and 8 bases from J, with 12 bases between. The CDR3 runs 14 residues. Germline loops: CDR1 KGHSH, CDR2 LQKENI. The chain's CDR3 is CASSPEGSGEKLFF. The DNA of the CDR3 is TGTGCCAGCTCACCAGAGGGTTCTGGGGAAAAACTGTTTTTT.

Of note for this clone: A junction boundary mismatches the germline segment, possibly from a read error. This sequence joins TRBV19 and TRBJ1-5; D uncertain. The length of the CDR3 is 13 residues. Germline CDR1 reads LNHDA; CDR2 reads SQIVND (reference sequence). The chain's CDR3 is CTSSIQNNQPQHF. CDR3 nucleotide sequence: TGTACCAGTAGTATTCAAAACAATCAGCCCCAGCATTTT.

The chain joins TRBV13 to TRBJ2-1; 10 bases map to TRBD2. The ends lost 5 bases at V and 2 bases at J; junction bases unmatched: 6. The CDR3 is 16 residues long. CDR1 is PRHDT and CDR2 is FYEKMQ in the germline V gene (reference sequence). This CDR3 is CASSQWGLATYNEQFF. CDR3 in DNA: TGTGCCAGCAGCCAATGGGGACTAGCGACCTACAATGAGCAGTTCTTC.

The CDR3 sequence is CASSGQGANQPQHF. DNA for the CDR3: TGTGCCAGCAGTGGACAGGGGGCGAATCAGCCCCAGCATTTT. The rearrangement uses TRBV25-1 and TRBJ1-5, with 10 bases identical to TRBD1. In germline, CDR1 is MGHDK, CDR2 SYGVNS. The CDR3 loop spans 14 amino acids. After removal of 4 bases from V and 4 bases from J, the junction contained 1 base not matched to a gene. Together with reference TRBV25-1 and TRBJ1-5, the CDR3 gives the full variable domain: EADIYQTPRYLVIGTGKKITLECSQTMGHDKMYWYQQDPGMELHLIHYSYGVNSTEKGDLSSESTVSRIRTEHFPLTLESARPSHTSQYLCASSGQGANQPQHFGDGTRLSIL.

This chain connects TRBV19 to TRBJ2-3; the match to TRBD2 covers 7 bases. V dropped 3 bases and J dropped 2; count of bases not matched to a gene: 11. The germline V gene has CDR1 LNHDA and CDR2 SQIVND (reference sequence). The CDR3 length is 17 residues. The CDR3 nucleotides are TGTGCCAGTAGTATTACGCCGGGACTACCGGTCACAGATACGCAGTATTTT. Protein product: CASSITPGLPVTDTQYF. The full variable domain, rest sourced from reference TRBV19 and TRBJ2-3, is DGGITQSPKYLFRKEGQNVTLSCEQNLNHDAMYWYRQDPGQGLRLIYYSQIVNDFQKGDIAEGYSVSREKKESFPLTVTSAQKNPTAFYLCASSITPGLPVTDTQYFGPGTRLTVL.

The chain couples TRBV7-5 to TRBJ2-3; TRBD2 reflects the table's D call only, with no check against the DNA. TRBV7-5 has pseudogene status. The CDR3 spans 15 residues. CDR3 residues: CARSFPRGVQSTQYF. CDR3 sequence (DNA): TGTGCCAGAAGCTTTCCGCGGGGGGTCCAGAGTACGCAGTATTTT.

The chain combines TRBV5-8 with TRBJ2-7; D perhaps matches TRBD1 (5 bases). CDR1 and CDR2 from the germline V gene are SGHTS and YDEGEE. The CDR3 has 12 amino acids. The V end lost 4 bases, the J end lost 9 bases, and 14 bases lay between the germline ends. CDR3 nucleotides: TGTGCCAGCAGCCGACAGACCTCCGGGCAGTACTTC. Amino acid sequence: CASSRQTSGQYF.

This chain connects TRBV9 to TRBJ1-6; weak D call: TRBD1 (5 bases). The CDR3 runs 15 residues. V lost 3 bases to trimming and J lost 7 bases, with 14 bases between them. Germline loops: CDR1 SGDLS, CDR2 YYNGEE. This CDR3 reads CASSAAATENSPLHF. CDR3 in DNA: TGTGCCAGCAGCGCTGCCGCGACAGAGAATTCACCCCTCCACTTT.

The chain recombines TRBV18 with TRBJ2-1; 8 positions match TRBD2. Germline assignment: CDR1 KGHSH and CDR2 LQKENI. This CDR3 is 16 amino acids long. With 6 bases clipped from V and 6 bases from J, the junction kept 13 bases outside the gene matches. This chain's CDR3 is CASSPYRGGQGNEQFF. CDR3 sequence (DNA): TGTGCCAGCTCGCCTTACCGGGGGGGCCAAGGCAATGAGCAGTTCTTC.

CDR3 nucleotides: TGTGCCAGCAGCGTAGAATCAGGGTTAGGTTCACCCCTCCACTTT. Translation gives CASSVESGLGSPLHF. This chain uses TRBV9 with TRBJ1-6; tentative D call: TRBD1 (5 bases). CDR1 and CDR2 from the germline V gene are SGDLS and YYNGEE. The CDR3 has 15 residues. The V gene lost 0 bases and the J gene lost 9 bases, with 13 bases spanning the gap.

V is TRBV29-1 and J is TRBJ2-7, with TRBD2 as a possible D gene (7 bases). CDR3 size: 14 residues. Per germline, CDR1 SQVTM and CDR2 ANQGSEA. The germline V and J ends were trimmed by 6 bases and 0 bases, with 15 bases remaining between them. The CDR3 reads CSVEEGGYSYEQYF. The CDR3, as DNA: TGCAGCGTGGAGGAGGGGGGGTACTCCTACGAGCAGTACTTC.

The V call is TRBV18, the J call TRBJ2-1; 10 bases line up with TRBD2. Unmatched junction bases numbered 5, after V lost 1 base and J lost 8 bases. The CDR3 has 15 amino acids. The germline CDR1 and CDR2 sequences are KGHSH and LQKENI. The CDR3 DNA is TGTGCCAGCTCACCACAAGCGGGGGGGCTAGATGAGCAGTTCTTC. Encoded protein: CASSPQAGGLDEQFF.

The table lists this clone with a count of one. The chain links TRBV7-8 to TRBJ1-2; D uncertain. The CDR3 is 17 residues long. Germline V gives CDR1 SGHVS, CDR2 FQNEAQ. Trimming took off 1 base at V and 1 base at J, with 16 bases between the two ends. The CDR3 nucleotides are TGTGCCAGCAGCTTAGTATTGCGGACTACCCTTAACTATGGCTACACCTTC. Its protein product is CASSLVLRTTLNYGYTF.

This chain connects TRBV4-2 to TRBJ2-2; 13 nucleotides align to TRBD2. Trimming removed 8 bases from V and 7 bases from J; junction bases left unmatched: 4. This CDR3 spans 14 amino acids. The germline CDR1 and CDR2 sequences are LGHNA and YNFKEQ. The CDR3 reads CASGLAGVGGELFF. The CDR3 DNA is TGTGCCAGCGGACTAGCGGGAGTCGGCGGGGAGCTGTTTTTT.

The rearrangement joins TRBV20-1 to TRBJ1-2; possible D gene TRBD1, 6 bases. The CDR3 is 11 residues long. Trimming shortened V by 3 bases and J by 4 bases, and 6 bases separated the two germline ends. Germline lookup yields CDR1 DFQATT and CDR2 SNEGSKA (reference sequence). In nucleotides, the CDR3 is TGCAGTGCTAGGGACAGCTATGGCTACACCTTC. It specifies CSARDSYGYTF.

The table lists this clone with a few counts. CDR3 coding DNA: TGTGCCAGCAGCTTGGACAGGGCTACCGGGGAGCTGTTTTTT. This translates into CASSLDRATGELFF. The chain links TRBV5-6 to TRBJ2-2; a weak D match, TRBD1 (6 bases). Between the trimmed V and J ends, which lost 0 bases and 5 bases, there was a span of 8 bases. Germline CDR1 reads SGHDT; CDR2 reads YYEEEE. This CDR3 contains 14 residues.

V and J are TRBV30 and TRBJ1-1; D ambiguous. Germline CDR1 is GTSNPN and CDR2 is SVGIG (reference sequence). V lost 5 bases to trimming and J lost 6 bases, with 10 bases between them. The CDR3 is 11 residues long. The CDR3 sequence: CAWARVSEAFF. Written as DNA, the CDR3 is TGTGCCTGGGCTCGGGTTTCTGAAGCTTTCTTT.

This sequence joins TRBV5-1 and TRBJ2-7; TRBD1 matches at 8 bases. The germline gives CDR1 SGHRS, CDR2 YFSETQ. The CDR3 length is 14 residues. V gave up 4 bases and J gave up 2 bases; unmatched junction bases: 5. The DNA of the CDR3 is TGCGCCAGCAGCCTGACAGGGGAGCCCTACGAGCAGTACTTC. Its translation is CASSLTGEPYEQYF.

The CDR3 DNA sequence: TGTGCCACGTTGAGGGTTCTCGCAGATACGCAGTATTTT. As protein: CATLRVLADTQYF. This chain links TRBV2 with TRBJ2-3, with D possibly being TRBD2 (5 bases). Germline V lookup: CDR1 SNHLY, CDR2 FYNNEI. The CDR3 totals 13 residues. V lost 10 bases, J lost 4 bases, and 15 bases lay in between.

This rearrangement joins TRBV5-6 to TRBJ1-3, with D perhaps matching TRBD1 (6 bases). Per the germline V gene, CDR1 is SGHDT and CDR2 is YYEEEE. The CDR3 covers 14 residues. Trimming left V 4 bases short and J 4 bases short, with 12 bases between. CDR3 sequence (DNA): TGTGCCAGCAGCCGAGGACAGAAGGGAAACACCATATATTTT. Amino acids: CASSRGQKGNTIYF.

This chain joins TRBV27 and TRBJ2-2, with D possibly TRBD1 on 5 matching bases. The CDR3 runs 15 residues. V was clipped by 2 bases and J by 3 bases, with 10 bases between them. Germline V CDR1 and CDR2: MNHEY, SMNVEV (reference sequence). The CDR3 DNA sequence: TGTGCCAGCAGTTTAGGAAGGGGATACACCGGGGAGCTGTTTTTT. The encoded protein is CASSLGRGYTGELFF.

The chain recombines TRBV5-6 with TRBJ1-4; maybe TRBD1 (5 bases). Germline V gene lookup returns CDR1 SGHDT and CDR2 YYEEEE. The V end was cut by 4 bases, the J end by 5 bases, with 18 bases between. The CDR3 is 16 amino acids. The CDR3 coding sequence is TGTGCCAGCAGCCTTCGACAGAATGCCCCGAATGAAAAACTGTTTTTT. It translates to CASSLRQNAPNEKLFF.

V is TRBV7-9 and J is TRBJ2-7; 10 bases line up with TRBD1. Germline V gene data show CDR1 as SEHNR and CDR2 as FQNEAQ (reference sequence). Trimming took 5 bases from V and 1 from J; bases not matched to a gene: 8. The CDR3 has 16 amino acids. CDR3 loop: CASSITGTGASYEQYF. DNA for the CDR3: TGTGCCAGCAGCATTACCGGGACAGGGGCTTCCTACGAGCAGTACTTC.